The TCR beta chain described here comes from a study of cytomegalovirus exposure and HLA in healthy donors. Study-wide background: An analysis done earlier identified more than 90 million unique TCR beta sequences from 200 million or so T cells. From HLA-typed donors, an early data release held tens of millions of unique TCRs. Study conclusions and caveats: A later analysis linked a missense variant in DCLRE1C to the trimming of TCR beta V and J genes. On later analysis, the bulk of CMV-associated TCR beta chains appeared to be HLA-restricted.

It was with 60 Vbeta and 13 Jbeta primers that the PCR ran. TCRdb's copy holds only in-frame clones and misses some; the assay was immunoSEQ multiplex PCR. The ten top clones account for approximately 1.2%, within a sample of about 46,000 clones. Germline CDR1 is SQVTM and CDR2 is ANQGSEA. The CDR3 covers 15 residues. V gave up 2 bases and J gave up 6 bases; unmatched junction bases: 6. To note about this clone: Its antigen is undetermined.

The sequencing input was PBMCs. The clonotype originates from a woman in her 40s in good health and CMV-seronegative. This chain joins TRBV29-1 and TRBJ2-7; 14 nucleotides match TRBD2. CDR3: CSVESFGTSGGEQYF. CDR3 coding DNA: TGCAGCGTTGAATCCTTTGGGACTAGCGGGGGCGAGCAGTACTTC.